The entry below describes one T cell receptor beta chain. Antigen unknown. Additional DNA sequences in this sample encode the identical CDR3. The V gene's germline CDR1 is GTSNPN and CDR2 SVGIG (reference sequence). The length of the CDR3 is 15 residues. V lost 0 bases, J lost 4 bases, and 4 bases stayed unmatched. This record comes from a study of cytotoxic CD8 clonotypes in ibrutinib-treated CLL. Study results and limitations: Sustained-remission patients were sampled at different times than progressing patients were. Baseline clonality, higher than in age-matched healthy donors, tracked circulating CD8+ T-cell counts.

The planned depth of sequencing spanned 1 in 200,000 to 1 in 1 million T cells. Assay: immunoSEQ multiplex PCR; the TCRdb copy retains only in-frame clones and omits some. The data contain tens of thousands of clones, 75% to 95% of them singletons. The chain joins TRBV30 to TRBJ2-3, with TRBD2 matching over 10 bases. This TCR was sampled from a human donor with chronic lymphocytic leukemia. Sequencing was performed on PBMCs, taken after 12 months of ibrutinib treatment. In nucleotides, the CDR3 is TGTGCCTGGAGTGTGCTAGCGGGAGAGGCAGATACGCAGTATTTT. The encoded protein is CAWSVLAGEADTQYF.